This passage covers 28 T cell receptor beta chains from one sample sequenced in a study of T cell responses to AZD1222 COVID-19 vaccine. Sequenced by immunoSEQ multiplex PCR; TCRdb stores in-frame clones only, minus some. The repertoire has about 180,000 clones, about 90% of them found once; the top ten carry 0.45% to 0.55%. Sample: peripheral blood, taken on day 0 of AZD1222 vaccination. These receptors came from an adult in good health.

The chain has TRBV29-1 and TRBJ2-1, with TRBD1 matching over 10 bases. The trim removed 6 bases at V and 7 bases at J, leaving 15 bases unmatched. CDR1 SQVTM and CDR2 ANQGSEA come from the germline V gene. This CDR3 has 16 amino acids. This CDR3 reads CSVNYPTGGAGNEQFF. DNA of the CDR3: TGCAGCGTGAACTACCCGACAGGGGGCGCAGGTAATGAGCAGTTCTTC.

The J gene is TRBJ1-6, the V gene TRBV4-2; 8 bases align to TRBD1. The CDR3 contains 15 residues. After removal of 4 bases from V and 7 bases from J, the junction contained 6 bases not matched to a gene. Germline V gene lookup returns CDR1 LGHNA and CDR2 YNFKEQ. The CDR3 bases are TGTGCCAGCAGCCGGGGGACAGGCGGGAATTCACCCCTCCACTTT. Its translation: CASSRGTGGNSPLHF.

This rearrangement joins TRBV21-1 to TRBJ1-6; the listed D gene, TRBD1, was not tested against the DNA. TRBV21-1 is described as a pseudogene. This CDR3 is built from 9 residues. The CDR3 loop is CSPGQLLHF. DNA for the CDR3: TGTTCACCCGGACAACTCCTCCACTTT.

The chain employs TRBV27 and TRBJ1-5, with D unresolved. Germline CDR1 reads MNHEY; CDR2 reads SMNVEV (reference sequence). This CDR3 region has 13 residues. The germline V and J ends were trimmed by 5 bases and 11 bases, with 16 bases remaining between them. The CDR3 is CASSPAGTMAQHF. The CDR3 DNA follows: TGTGCCAGCAGTCCGGCGGGCACGATGGCCCAGCATTTT.

This clone was recorded only once. The chain combines TRBV10-3 with TRBJ1-2, with D possibly matching TRBD1 (6 bases). The CDR3 extends over 13 amino acids. Per germline, CDR1 ENHRY and CDR2 SYGVKD. Trimming removed 4 bases at V and 8 bases at J, with 14 bases between. DNA for the CDR3: TGTGCCATCAGTGGCCTACAGGGAGGAGGCTACACCTTC. It encodes CAISGLQGGGYTF.

This clone was detected a few times. This rearrangement joins TRBV5-1 to TRBJ1-1; 9 bases agree with TRBD1. J was trimmed by 4 bases and V by 0 bases; bases with no gene match: 7. The CDR3 runs to 16 residues. In germline, CDR1 is SGHRS, CDR2 YFSETQ. The CDR3 is CASSLVPDRGVTEAFF. The DNA for the CDR3 is TGCGCCAGCAGCTTGGTGCCGGACAGGGGCGTCACTGAAGCTTTCTTT.

This clone was picked up one time. This sequence joins TRBV27 and TRBJ1-1, with no clear D. This CDR3 spans 14 amino acids. Trimming took 2 bases from V and 0 from J, leaving 7 bases between them. Germline-derived CDR1 and CDR2 are MNHEY and SMNVEV (reference sequence). CDR3 nucleotides: TGTGCCAGCAGTTTACAGGCGGTGAACACTGAAGCTTTCTTT. This codes for CASSLQAVNTEAFF.

This clone appeared once. The chain uses TRBV28 and TRBJ1-2; D is perhaps TRBD1 (6 bases). V shed 3 bases and J shed 3 bases, with 11 bases lying between them. The CDR3 consists of 14 residues. CDR1 is MDHEN and CDR2 is SYDVKM in the germline V gene. The CDR3 sequence: CASSLVGAYYGYTF. CDR3 in DNA: TGTGCCAGCAGTTTGGTGGGGGCGTACTATGGCTACACCTTC.

The chain is built from TRBV15 and TRBJ1-5; no reliable D call. CDR1 and CDR2 from the germline V gene are LNHNV and YYDKDF (reference sequence). The CDR3 sequence is 18 residues long. V lost 5 bases, J lost 0 bases, and 20 bases lay in between. CDR3 DNA: TGTGCCACCAGCGTCAAGGAATCGGACCCTTATAGCAATCAGCCCCAGCATTTT. This encodes CATSVKESDPYSNQPQHF.

The sample holds one count of this clone. The CDR3 loop reads CASSERTGREKLFF. The CDR3 coding sequence is TGTGCCAGCAGTGAAAGGACAGGGAGAGAAAAACTGTTTTTT. The chain uses TRBV25-1 and TRBJ1-4; 8 bases match TRBD1. The CDR3 is made up of 14 amino acids. Trimming removed 2 bases from V and 8 bases from J; junction bases left unmatched: 4. CDR1 and CDR2 (germline): MGHDK, SYGVNS. Filled out from reference TRBV25-1 and TRBJ1-4, the complete variable domain reads EADIYQTPRYLVIGTGKKITLECSQTMGHDKMYWYQQDPGMELHLIHYSYGVNSTEKGDLSSESTVSRIRTEHFPLTLESARPSHTSQYLCASSERTGREKLFFGSGTQLSVL.

The V call is TRBV19, the J call TRBJ2-7; 8 bases align to TRBD1. Germline CDR1 and CDR2: LNHDA and SQIVND (reference sequence). This CDR3 is built from 15 residues. The J segment lost 7 bases and the V segment lost 1 base, leaving 9 bases of the junction unmatched. CDR3 region: CASSIGQGAVWEQYF. The DNA of the CDR3 is TGTGCCAGTAGTATAGGGCAGGGGGCTGTGTGGGAGCAGTACTTC.

The chain uses TRBV19 and TRBJ2-7, with D hard to call. The germline CDR1 and CDR2 sequences are LNHDA and SQIVND (reference sequence). V was clipped by 7 bases and J by 4 bases, with 17 bases between them. CDR3 size: 14 residues. Here the CDR3 DNA reads TGTGCCAGTAAGCCCGGGTCGGGTTTATACGAGCAGTACTTC. Translation: CASKPGSGLYEQYF.

The V and J genes are TRBV18 and TRBJ2-2; the D gene is possibly TRBD2 (5 bases). The V end was cut by 3 bases, the J end by 3 bases, with 14 bases between. The CDR3 spans 16 residues. Germline CDR1 reads KGHSH; CDR2 reads LQKENI. The CDR3 here is CASSPQFGRDTGELFF. DNA for the CDR3: TGTGCCAGCTCACCGCAATTTGGGCGGGACACCGGGGAGCTGTTTTTT.

V and J are TRBV3-1 (or the pseudogene TRBV3-2) and TRBJ2-7; D is unresolved. This CDR3 region has 14 residues. Trimming left V 4 bases short and J 3 bases short, with 13 bases between. CDR1 is LGHDT, CDR2 YNNKEL, per germline (reference sequence). CDR3 amino acids: CASSPASGGYEQYF. The CDR3, as DNA: TGTGCCAGCAGCCCAGCGTCAGGCGGCTACGAGCAGTACTTC.

J is TRBJ2-5 and V is TRBV19; D is unresolved. CDR3 size: 16 residues. V lost 3 bases, J lost 5 bases, and 19 bases lay in between. Germline V CDR1 and CDR2: LNHDA, SQIVND (reference sequence). The DNA of the CDR3 is TGTGCCAGTAGTATTAGGAGTGGGCCCTTTTTGGAGACCCAGTACTTC. Protein sequence: CASSIRSGPFLETQYF. Full variable domain (remainder filled in from reference TRBV19 and TRBJ2-5): DGGITQSPKYLFRKEGQNVTLSCEQNLNHDAMYWYRQDPGQGLRLIYYSQIVNDFQKGDIAEGYSVSREKKESFPLTVTSAQKNPTAFYLCASSIRSGPFLETQYFGPGTRLLVL.

For this clone: Mismatch with germline at one junction end may stem from a read error. The rearrangement uses TRBV7-7 and TRBJ2-5; unclear D gene. The germline CDR1 and CDR2 sequences are SSHAT and FNYEAQ (reference sequence). CDR3 size: 13 residues. The CDR3, as DNA: TGTGCTAGCAGCTTACACACGGGAGAGACCCAGTACTTC. It encodes CASSLHTGETQYF.

The sample holds a few counts of this clone. This chain joins TRBV2 and TRBJ2-7; maybe TRBD1 (6 bases). The V and J ends lost 6 bases and 5 bases respectively, with 17 bases between them. Germline-derived CDR1 and CDR2 are SNHLY and FYNNEI. CDR3 length: 14 residues. This chain's CDR3 is CASRDPREGDEQYF. Written as DNA, the CDR3 is TGTGCCAGCAGGGATCCTAGAGAGGGGGACGAGCAGTACTTC.

The chain links TRBV18 to TRBJ1-2, with TRBD1 identical over 7 bases. Germline lookup yields CDR1 KGHSH and CDR2 LQKENI. V gave up 5 bases and J gave up 4 bases; unmatched junction bases: 7. This CDR3 has 14 residues. The CDR3 DNA reads TGTGCCAGCTCAGATACTAGGGGGCTCTATGGCTACACCTTC. Translating gives CASSDTRGLYGYTF.

This rearrangement joins TRBV6-5 to TRBJ1-6; 8 nucleotides line up with TRBD1. Germline values: CDR1 MNHEY, CDR2 SVGAGI. The V gene end was trimmed by 4 bases and the J gene end by 9 bases; junction bases not matched to a gene: 11. The CDR3 is 16 amino acids. The DNA for the CDR3 is TGTGCCAGCAGTTTCCGGGACAGGTTTATGTCTTCACCCCTCCACTTT. It is translated as CASSFRDRFMSSPLHF.

The chain combines TRBV29-1 with TRBJ1-4; TRBD1 agrees at 10 bases. Germline CDR1 SQVTM, CDR2 ANQGSEA. V dropped 7 bases and J dropped 8; count of bases not matched to a gene: 7. The CDR3 is 13 amino acids. In DNA, the CDR3 is TGCAGCGCCGGGGGGACAGGGGAGGAAAAACTGTTTTTT. Its translation: CSAGGTGEEKLFF.

The rearrangement uses TRBV7-2 and TRBJ2-7; no reliable D call. Germline assignment: CDR1 SGHTA and CDR2 FQGNSA. The CDR3 is 13 amino acids. V was pared by 5 bases and J by 2 bases, with 10 bases between. Here the CDR3 DNA reads TGTGCCAGCAGCCCCCCGCACGCCTACGAGCAGTACTTC. Translated, it gives CASSPPHAYEQYF. Drawing the rest from reference TRBV7-2 and TRBJ2-7, the complete variable domain is GAGVSQSPSNKVTEKGKDVELRCDPISGHTALYWYRQSLGQGLEFLIYFQGNSAPDKSGLPSDRFSAERTGGSVSTLTIQRTQQEDSAVYLCASSPPHAYEQYFGPGTRLTVT.

This chain links TRBV7-6 with TRBJ2-3, with 10 bases aligning to TRBD2. The CDR3 has 15 residues. Looked up from germline, CDR1 is SGHVS and CDR2 is FNYEAQ. J lost 1 base, V lost 5 bases, and 3 bases had no gene match. DNA for the CDR3: TGTGCCAGCAGCCCCAGCGGGAGGGGCACAGATACGCAGTATTTT. Translation: CASSPSGRGTDTQYF.

The chain carries TRBV5-6 and TRBJ2-7; unclear D gene. V was trimmed by 1 base and J by 0 bases, leaving 14 bases between them. The CDR3 extends over 16 amino acids. Germline V gene sequence: CDR1 SGHDT, CDR2 YYEEEE. CDR3 sequence reads: CASSLLYQKTSYEQYF. CDR3 coding DNA: TGTGCCAGCAGCTTGTTGTATCAGAAAACCTCCTACGAGCAGTACTTC.

V usage is TRBV28 and J usage is TRBJ2-3; TRBD2 agrees at 7 bases. The trim removed 4 bases at V and 6 bases at J, leaving 10 bases unmatched. The CDR3 extends over 15 amino acids. Germline-derived CDR1 and CDR2 are MDHEN and SYDVKM. The chain's CDR3 is CASSSAREVIDTQYF. The CDR3 DNA reads as TGTGCCAGCAGTTCGGCTCGGGAGGTCATTGATACGCAGTATTTT.

This chain joins TRBV5-1 and TRBJ2-7; D might be TRBD2 (7 bases). V lost 4 bases to trimming and J lost 4 bases, with 18 bases between them. The CDR3 totals 15 residues. The V gene's germline CDR1 is SGHRS and CDR2 YFSETQ. CDR3 in amino acids: CASSPGRGREYEQYF. In DNA form, the CDR3 reads TGCGCCAGCAGCCCCGGGCGGGGGCGGGAGTACGAGCAGTACTTC.

The chain has TRBV6-5 and TRBJ2-3; no firm D call. In germline, CDR1 is MNHEY, CDR2 SVGAGI. CDR3 length equals 12 residues. Trimming cost V 6 bases and J 2 bases, with 6 bases left between them. CDR3 amino acids: CASRVDTDTQYF. The CDR3 DNA sequence: TGTGCCAGCAGGGTCGACACAGATACGCAGTATTTT.

CDR3 nucleotide sequence: TGTGCCAGCAGCCACCTGGGGGGCAGGGCCTACGAGCAGTACTTC. This gives the protein CASSHLGGRAYEQYF. This chain uses TRBV7-9 with TRBJ2-7, with D perhaps being TRBD1 or TRBD2 (6 bases each). Germline V gene lookup returns CDR1 SEHNR and CDR2 FQNEAQ (reference sequence). The CDR3 sequence is 15 residues long. Deletions cut 5 bases from V and 2 bases from J, with 16 bases between.

The CDR3 loop is CASGLDWGGMNTEAFF. CDR3 bases: TGTGCTAGTGGTCTCGATTGGGGAGGAATGAACACTGAAGCTTTCTTT. This rearrangement joins TRBV12-5 to TRBJ1-1; D unclear. In germline, CDR1 is LGHNT, CDR2 FRNRAP. Trimming removed 5 bases from V and 0 bases from J, with 16 bases in between. The CDR3 covers 16 residues.